These 25 T cell receptor beta chains were sequenced from one sample in a study of blood T cell repertoires in COVID-19. Using immunoSEQ multiplex PCR, the repertoire was profiled, and TCRdb retains in-frame clones only, with some absent. Altogether about 440,000 clones are present, more than 70% being singletons, with the ten largest covering roughly 12%. Sequenced: peripheral blood. These receptor sequences come from a woman between 45 and 65 years old with COVID-19, enrolled during active disease.

J is TRBJ1-1 and V is TRBV10-3; 8 bases line up with TRBD1. Germline loops: CDR1 ENHRY, CDR2 SYGVKD. The ends lost 6 bases at V and 2 bases at J; junction bases unmatched: 5. The CDR3 spans 14 residues. In DNA form, the CDR3 reads TGTGCCATCAGGACCGGACAGGGAAACACTGAAGCTTTCTTT. Translating gives CAIRTGQGNTEAFF.

V is TRBV6-5 and J is TRBJ1-1, with a possible D match to TRBD1 (6 bases). There are 12 residues in the CDR3. The ends were cut back, 6 bases at V and 8 bases at J, with 13 bases in the middle. The germline CDR1 and CDR2 sequences are MNHEY and SVGAGI. CDR3 in amino acids: CASSPRGREAFF. The CDR3 nucleotides read TGTGCCAGCAGCCCCAGGGGAAGGGAAGCTTTCTTT.

The rearrangement joins TRBV13 to TRBJ1-1; 7 nucleotides align to TRBD1. Per the germline V gene, CDR1 is PRHDT and CDR2 is FYEKMQ (reference sequence). V gave up 5 bases and J gave up 0 bases; unmatched junction bases: 15. The length of the CDR3 is 18 residues. The CDR3: CASSPQYRGLSMNTEAFF. CDR3 DNA: TGTGCCAGCAGCCCCCAATACAGGGGCCTCTCCATGAACACTGAAGCTTTCTTT.

There are a few counts of this clone. This rearrangement joins TRBV6-4 to TRBJ1-6, with TRBD1 as a possible D gene (5 bases). Germline V gene lookup returns CDR1 MRHNA and CDR2 SNTAGT. The CDR3 has 13 amino acids. The ends were cut back, 4 bases at V and 5 bases at J, with 6 bases in the middle. CDR3 region: CASSATDNSPLHF. The CDR3 DNA is TGTGCCAGCAGTGCGACAGATAATTCACCCCTCCACTTT.

The chain uses TRBV7-8 and TRBJ2-7, with 10 bases matching TRBD2. The V segment lost 5 bases and the J segment 3 bases; nucleotides outside the gene matches: 7. The CDR3 runs 15 residues. Germline CDR1 is SGHVS and CDR2 is FQNEAQ. The CDR3 loop reads CASSPTSGEVYEQYF. In nucleotides, the CDR3 is TGTGCCAGCAGCCCTACTAGCGGGGAGGTCTACGAGCAGTACTTC. Drawing the rest from reference TRBV7-8 and TRBJ2-7, the complete variable domain is GAGVSQSPRYKVAKRGQDVALRCDPISGHVSLFWYQQALGQGPEFLTYFQNEAQLDKSGLPSDRFFAERPEGSVSTLKIQRTQQEDSAVYLCASSPTSGEVYEQYFGPGTRLTVT.

CDR3 loop: CASSSTGANSPLHF. The CDR3 DNA reads as TGTGCCAGCAGCTCGACAGGGGCTAATTCACCCCTCCACTTT. The J gene is TRBJ1-6, the V gene TRBV6-5, with TRBD1 matching 8 bases. Germline CDR1 is MNHEY and CDR2 is SVGAGI. The V segment lost 6 bases and the J segment 6 bases; nucleotides outside the gene matches: 4. The CDR3 is 14 residues long.

V is TRBV4-1 and J is TRBJ2-1, with D hard to call. This CDR3 contains 11 residues. In germline, CDR1 is MGHRA, CDR2 YSYEKL. The V end lost 4 bases, the J end lost 13 bases, and 11 bases lay between the germline ends. The CDR3 DNA reads TGCGCCAGCAGCCGCTACTCTACTCAGTTCTTC. As protein: CASSRYSTQFF.

J is TRBJ2-3 and V is TRBV5-1; possibly TRBD1 for D (5 bases). The CDR3 covers 15 residues. Germline V lookup: CDR1 SGHRS, CDR2 YFSETQ. V dropped 4 bases and J dropped 0 bases, with 12 bases sitting between them. The CDR3 here is CASSPMTASTDTQYF. The CDR3 DNA sequence: TGCGCCAGCAGCCCGATGACAGCTAGCACAGATACGCAGTATTTT.

The chain has TRBV3-1 (or the pseudogene TRBV3-2) and TRBJ1-2; D not resolved. Trimming cost V 0 bases and J 8 bases, with 10 bases left between them. The CDR3 extends over 13 amino acids. Germline values: CDR1 LGHDT, CDR2 YNNKEL (reference sequence). The CDR3 nucleotides are TGTGCCAGCAGCCAAGATCTTGGAGGGGGCTACACCTTC. Residues: CASSQDLGGGYTF.

This chain connects TRBV7-8 to TRBJ1-6, with 7 bases identical to TRBD1. This CDR3 comprises 14 residues. Trimming removed 2 bases from V and 8 bases from J; junction bases left unmatched: 3. CDR1 SGHVS and CDR2 FQNEAQ come from the germline V gene. CDR3 nucleotides: TGTGCCAGCAGCTTAACAGGGGAGTATTCACCCCTCCACTTT. Translated, it gives CASSLTGEYSPLHF.

V and J are TRBV7-9 and TRBJ1-1; perhaps TRBD1 as D (6 bases). V lost 1 base and J lost 0, with 18 bases in between. The CDR3 totals 18 residues. In germline, CDR1 is SEHNR, CDR2 FQNEAQ (reference sequence). CDR3 region: CASSLGRGGQGMNTEAFF. The CDR3, as DNA: TGTGCCAGCAGCTTAGGCCGGGGAGGGCAGGGGATGAACACTGAAGCTTTCTTT.

The gene calls are TRBV19 and TRBJ1-2; no definite D call. The CDR3 extends over 15 amino acids. CDR1 is LNHDA and CDR2 is SQIVND in the germline V gene (reference sequence). Trimming stripped 2 bases from V and 0 bases from J, with 10 bases between. This CDR3 is CASSIKGGANYGYTF. Here the CDR3 DNA reads TGTGCCAGTAGTATAAAAGGTGGAGCTAACTATGGCTACACCTTC.

The chain combines TRBV14 with TRBJ1-2, with TRBD1 as a possible D gene (6 bases). This CDR3 region has 14 residues. Trimming left V 4 bases short and J 0 bases short, with 9 bases between. CDR1 and CDR2 from the germline V gene are SGHDN and FVKESK. The CDR3 loop reads CASSPGTTNYGYTF. In DNA, the CDR3 is TGTGCCAGCAGCCCGGGGACAACTAACTATGGCTACACCTTC.

The chain joins TRBV19 to TRBJ1-2, with 9 bases identical to TRBD1. CDR1 and CDR2 from the germline V gene are LNHDA and SQIVND (reference sequence). The CDR3 is made up of 14 amino acids. After removal of 6 bases from V and 5 bases from J, the junction contained 7 bases not matched to a gene. The CDR3 sequence is CASSGGQGQYGYTF. As DNA, the CDR3 is TGTGCCAGTAGCGGGGGACAGGGCCAATATGGCTACACCTTC.

This chain links TRBV7-9 with TRBJ1-1; 7 bases match TRBD1. J gave up 0 bases and V 5 bases, and 6 bases lay outside the gene matches. The germline CDR1 and CDR2 sequences are SEHNR and FQNEAQ (reference sequence). This CDR3 is built from 15 residues. CDR3 in DNA: TGTGCCAGCAGCCCGGCGGGACAGATGAACACTGAAGCTTTCTTT. Its translation: CASSPAGQMNTEAFF. The whole variable domain, filled in from reference TRBV7-9 and TRBJ1-1, reads DTGVSQNPRHKITKRGQNVTFRCDPISEHNRLYWYRQTLGQGPEFLTYFQNEAQLEKSRLLSDRFSAERPKGSFSTLEIQRTEQGDSAMYLCASSPAGQMNTEAFFGQGTRLTVV.

This chain joins TRBV19 and TRBJ1-1; maybe TRBD1 (5 bases). V lost 5 bases to trimming and J lost 0 bases, with 10 bases between them. Germline lookup yields CDR1 LNHDA and CDR2 SQIVND (reference sequence). This CDR3 spans 14 amino acids. The CDR3 DNA is TGTGCCAGTAGTTCGGGGGGTTTGAACACTGAAGCTTTCTTT. Translation gives CASSSGGLNTEAFF.

The chain recombines TRBV9 with TRBJ1-2; 8 positions agree with TRBD1. CDR3 length equals 17 residues. Germline V CDR1 and CDR2: SGDLS, YYNGEE. Trimming cost V 4 bases and J 8 bases; bases outside gene matches: 19. The CDR3 protein is CASSTTEVGTGVVGYTF. The CDR3 DNA is TGTGCCAGCAGCACCACTGAGGTCGGGACAGGAGTGGTAGGCTACACCTTC.

The chain employs TRBV10-3 and TRBJ2-7, with 7 bases that match TRBD1. The CDR3 spans 11 residues. Germline V gives CDR1 ENHRY, CDR2 SYGVKD. V trimming: 3 bases; J trimming: 11 bases; junction bases outside the gene matches: 4. CDR3 protein: CAISDGDSKYF. Written as DNA, the CDR3 is TGTGCCATCAGTGACGGGGACAGTAAGTACTTC.

The DNA of the CDR3 is TGTGCCAGCAGCTTGGCGCGGCAGACCCTCTCTGGGGCCAACGTCCTGACTTTC. Translation gives CASSLARQTLSGANVLTF. The chain links TRBV5-6 to TRBJ2-6; D unresolved. CDR1 SGHDT and CDR2 YYEEEE come from the germline V gene. The CDR3 is 18 residues long. V dropped 0 bases and J dropped 0 bases, with 13 bases sitting between them. Full variable domain (missing parts from reference TRBV5-6 and TRBJ2-6): DAGVTQSPTHLIKTRGQQVTLRCSPKSGHDTVSWYQQALGQGPQFIFQYYEEEERQRGNFPDRFSGHQFPNYSSELNVNALLLGDSALYLCASSLARQTLSGANVLTFGAGSRLTVL.

The chain has TRBV4-2 and TRBJ1-2; D unclear. The V gene lost 1 base and the J gene lost 2 bases, with 8 bases spanning the gap. This CDR3 region has 14 residues. Germline V lookup: CDR1 LGHNA, CDR2 YNFKEQ. The CDR3 region has the DNA TGTGCCAGCAGCCAAGTGGGCATAAACTATGGCTACACCTTC. It codes for CASSQVGINYGYTF.

The rearrangement joins TRBV14 to TRBJ1-5; D not certain. The germline V gene has CDR1 SGHDN and CDR2 FVKESK. The CDR3 spans 15 residues. With 4 bases removed from V and 0 bases from J, the gap between germline ends came to 10 bases. The CDR3 here is CASSPGRDSNQPQHF. The CDR3 DNA is TGTGCCAGCAGCCCTGGACGGGATAGCAATCAGCCCCAGCATTTT. Looking up the rest from reference TRBV14 and TRBJ1-5 gives the full variable domain: EAGVTQFPSHSVIEKGQTVTLRCDPISGHDNLYWYRRVMGKEIKFLLHFVKESKQDESGMPNNRFLAERTGGTYSTLKVQPAELEDSGVYFCASSPGRDSNQPQHFGDGTRLSIL.

In this sample, this clone turned up once. The rearrangement joins TRBV4-1 to TRBJ1-2; D remains unclear. V gave up 4 bases and J gave up 0 bases, with 15 bases separating them. This CDR3 contains 16 residues. Per the germline V gene, CDR1 is MGHRA and CDR2 is YSYEKL. CDR3 protein: CASSRPAGPSNYGYTF. For the CDR3, the DNA is TGCGCCAGCAGCCGTCCGGCAGGCCCGTCTAACTATGGCTACACCTTC.

The genes are TRBV7-2 and TRBJ2-1, with TRBD2 matching 10 bases. Germline values: CDR1 SGHTA, CDR2 FQGNSA. The CDR3 consists of 15 residues. J gave up 3 bases and V 5 bases, and 4 bases lay outside the gene matches. This CDR3 is CASSLQRGGYNEQFF. In nucleotides, the CDR3 is TGTGCCAGCAGCCTTCAGCGGGGGGGCTACAATGAGCAGTTCTTC.

The CDR3 spells CASTGRKGAHNYEQYF. CDR3 bases: TGTGCCAGCACCGGGAGAAAAGGGGCGCATAACTACGAGCAGTACTTC. The J gene is TRBJ2-7, the V gene TRBV6-6; TRBD2 might be the D (6 bases). Germline V gene sequence: CDR1 MNHNY, CDR2 SVGAGI (reference sequence). The CDR3 contains 16 residues. The V end was cut by 7 bases, the J end by 3 bases, with 22 bases between.

The chain couples TRBV10-3 to TRBJ1-3; unclear D gene. Germline assignment: CDR1 ENHRY and CDR2 SYGVKD. V gave up 7 bases and J gave up 2 bases, with 15 bases separating them. CDR3 size: 15 residues. In DNA form, the CDR3 reads TGTGCCATCACCCCCCTGACCGGGGCTGGAAACACCATATATTTT. It yields the protein CAITPLTGAGNTIYF.